The 2 T cell receptor beta chains below come from one sample, sequenced in a study of T cells after yellow fever vaccination. TCRdb re-derived calls from the 5' RACE reads in MiXCR, one entry per CDR3 protein. The data hold 400,000 to 650,000 distinct CDR3 sequences, with 20% to 25% observed a single time. The sample here was PBMCs, taken more than 20 days after the first yellow fever vaccination. The receptors come from a young man who received the YFV17D yellow fever vaccine.

This clonotype was detected only a few times. The chain couples TRBV7-9 to TRBJ1-5; 8 nucleotides line up with TRBD1. This CDR3 spans 16 amino acids. Germline CDR1 and CDR2: SEHNR and FQNEAQ (reference sequence). With V trimmed by 1 base and J by 9 bases, 11 bases remained unmatched. CDR3 bases: TGTGCCAGCAGCTTAGAGGGTCAGGGGGCCATGGGGCCCCAGCATTTT. The encoded protein is CASSLEGQGAMGPQHF.

This clonotype was counted between two and nine times. In nucleotides, the CDR3 is TGTGCCAGCAGTCGGATCGGAAACACCATATATTTT. Amino acid sequence: CASSRIGNTIYF. The V call is TRBV12-3 or TRBV12-4, the J call TRBJ1-3; D is undetermined. The CDR3 sequence is 12 residues long. The germline V and J ends were trimmed by 5 bases and 4 bases, with 6 bases remaining between them.